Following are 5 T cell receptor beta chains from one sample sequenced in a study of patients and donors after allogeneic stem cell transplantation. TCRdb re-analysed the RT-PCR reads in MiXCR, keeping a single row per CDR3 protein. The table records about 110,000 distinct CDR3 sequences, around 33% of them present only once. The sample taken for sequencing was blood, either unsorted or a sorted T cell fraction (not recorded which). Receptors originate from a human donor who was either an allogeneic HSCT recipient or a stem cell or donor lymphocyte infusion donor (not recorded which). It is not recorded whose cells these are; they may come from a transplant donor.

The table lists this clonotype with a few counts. CDR3 region: CSADTGVGSPLHF. The CDR3 DNA follows: TGCAGTGCAGATACAGGGGTGGGTTCACCCCTCCACTTT. The V and J genes are TRBV20-1 and TRBJ1-6, with 7 bases aligning to TRBD1. From germline, CDR1 is DFQATT and CDR2 SNEGSKA (reference sequence). J lost 9 bases, V lost 6 bases, and 8 bases had no gene match. The CDR3 loop spans 13 amino acids.

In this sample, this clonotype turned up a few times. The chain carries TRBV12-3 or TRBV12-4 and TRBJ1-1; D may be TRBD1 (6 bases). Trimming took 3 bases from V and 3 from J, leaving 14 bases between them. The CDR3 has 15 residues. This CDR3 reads CASSLRGARYTEAFF. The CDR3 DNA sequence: TGTGCCAGCAGTTTGAGGGGGGCGCGTTACACTGAAGCTTTCTTT.

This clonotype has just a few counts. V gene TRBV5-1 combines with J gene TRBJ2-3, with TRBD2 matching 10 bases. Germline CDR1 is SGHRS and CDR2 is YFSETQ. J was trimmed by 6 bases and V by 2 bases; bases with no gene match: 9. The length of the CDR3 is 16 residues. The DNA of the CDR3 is TGCGCCAGCAGCTTCCTCACTAGCGGGGCCCTCGATACGCAGTATTTT. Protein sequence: CASSFLTSGALDTQYF. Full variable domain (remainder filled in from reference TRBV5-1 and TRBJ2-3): KAGVTQTPRYLIKTRGQQVTLSCSPISGHRSVSWYQQTPGQGLQFLFEYFSETQRNKGNFPGRFSGRQFSNSRSEMNVSTLELGDSALYLCASSFLTSGALDTQYFGPGTRLTVL.

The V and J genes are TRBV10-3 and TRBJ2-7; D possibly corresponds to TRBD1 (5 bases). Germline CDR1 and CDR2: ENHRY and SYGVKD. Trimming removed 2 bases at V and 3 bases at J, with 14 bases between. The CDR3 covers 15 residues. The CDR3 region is CAISEQGGTVYEQYF. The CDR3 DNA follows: TGTGCCATCAGTGAGCAGGGTGGAACGGTCTACGAGCAGTACTTC.

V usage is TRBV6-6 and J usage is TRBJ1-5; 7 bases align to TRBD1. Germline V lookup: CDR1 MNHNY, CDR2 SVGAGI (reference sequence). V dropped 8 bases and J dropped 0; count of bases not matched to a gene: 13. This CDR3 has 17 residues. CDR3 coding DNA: TGTGCCAGCGGCGAACGTTCGGGACAGAGTAGCAATCAGCCCCAGCATTTT. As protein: CASGERSGQSSNQPQHF.